These 3 T cell receptor beta chains originate from one sample sequenced in a study of blood T cell repertoires in COVID-19. Sequenced by immunoSEQ multiplex PCR; TCRdb stores in-frame clones only, minus some. The table includes about 360,000 clones, around 90% detected once. The sample comprised peripheral blood. These receptors were collected from a human donor in a cohort sampled during active COVID-19.

The chain links TRBV2 to TRBJ2-1, with 7 bases fitting TRBD1. The germline gives CDR1 SNHLY, CDR2 FYNNEI. The length of the CDR3 is 11 residues. J was trimmed by 13 bases and V by 5 bases; bases with no gene match: 5. CDR3 amino acids: CASSPTGRQFF. DNA for the CDR3: TGTGCCAGCAGTCCGACAGGGCGTCAGTTCTTC.

The CDR3 DNA sequence: TGTGCCAGCAGTCAGCCGGGGGTACGATGGGAGACCCAGTACTTC. It encodes CASSQPGVRWETQYF. The chain uses TRBV5-6 and TRBJ2-5; D perhaps matches TRBD2 (6 bases). Germline CDR1 and CDR2: SGHDT and YYEEEE. Between the trimmed V and J ends, which lost 5 bases and 5 bases, there was a span of 19 bases. This CDR3 spans 15 amino acids.

V and J are TRBV7-3 and TRBJ2-1; 10 bases agree with TRBD2. V lost 4 bases to trimming and J lost 7 bases; unmatched junction nucleotides: 7. This CDR3 contains 15 residues. CDR1 is SGHTA and CDR2 is FQGTGA in the germline V gene. The CDR3 loop reads CASSSPSGSKNEQFF. The CDR3 nucleotides read TGTGCCAGCAGCTCCCCTAGCGGGAGCAAGAATGAGCAGTTCTTC.